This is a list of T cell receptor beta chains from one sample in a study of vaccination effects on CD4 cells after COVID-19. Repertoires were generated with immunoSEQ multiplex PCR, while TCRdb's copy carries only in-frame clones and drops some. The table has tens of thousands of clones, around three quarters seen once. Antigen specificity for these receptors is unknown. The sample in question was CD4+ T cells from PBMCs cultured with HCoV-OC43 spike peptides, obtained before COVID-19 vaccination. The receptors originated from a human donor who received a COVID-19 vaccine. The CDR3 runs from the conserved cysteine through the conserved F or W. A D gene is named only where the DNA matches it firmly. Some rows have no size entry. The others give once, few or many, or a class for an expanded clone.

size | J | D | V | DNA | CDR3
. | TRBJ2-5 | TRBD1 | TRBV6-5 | TGTGCCAGCAGTTATTTACAGGGGGCTGGGGAGACCCAGTACTTC | CASSYLQGAGETQYF
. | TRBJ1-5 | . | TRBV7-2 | TGTGCCAGCAGCTACCTTGCGGGCGGGGGTCAGCCCCAGCATTTT | CASSYLAGGGQPQHF
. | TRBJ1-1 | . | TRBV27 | TGTGCCAGCAAGGGGCAGGCCGCTAACACTGAAGCTTTCTTT | CASKGQAANTEAFF
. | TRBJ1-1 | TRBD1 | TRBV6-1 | TGTGCCAGCAGTGTTAGTGTTGAGACAGGGCGGACTGAAGCTTTCTTT | CASSVSVETGRTEAFF
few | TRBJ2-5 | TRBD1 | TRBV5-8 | TGTGCCAGCCCGAATGGCTGGGCAGGGGGCCGGGGGTCCTCCCAAGAGACCCAGTACTTC | CASPNGWAGGRGSSQETQYF
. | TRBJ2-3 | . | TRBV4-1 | TGCGCCAGCAGCCTACAGGGTTCTAGGACAGATACGCAGTATTTT | CASSLQGSRTDTQYF
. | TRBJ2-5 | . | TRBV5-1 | TGCGCCAGCAGCTCCCACGGGACCCAGTACTTC | CASSSHGTQYF
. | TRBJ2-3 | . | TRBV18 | TGTGCCAGCTCACAACGTTTCGCTAGCGTGATCACAGATACGCAGTATTTT | CASSQRFASVITDTQYF
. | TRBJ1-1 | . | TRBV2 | TGTGCCAGCAGTGGGACCCCCCTGACTGAAGCTTTCTTT | CASSGTPLTEAFF
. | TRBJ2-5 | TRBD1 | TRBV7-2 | TGTGCCAGCAGCAAGCAAGGGACAGGGCTCCAAGAGACCCAGTACTTC | CASSKQGTGLQETQYF
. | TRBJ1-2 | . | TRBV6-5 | TGTGCCAGCAGTTTAGGGGGCTATGGCTACACCTTC | CASSLGGYGYTF
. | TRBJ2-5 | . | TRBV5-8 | TGTGCCAGCAGCTTCACCGGGACCACACAAGAGACCCAGTACTTC | CASSFTGTTQETQYF
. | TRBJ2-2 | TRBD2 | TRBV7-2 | TGTGCCAGCAGCTTCCCACGGGGGGGCCCAAGCACCGGGGAGCTGTTTTTT | CASSFPRGGPSTGELFF
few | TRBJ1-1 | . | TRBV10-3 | TGTGCCATCAGGAAGGGACGGTTAGGGAGGGGTAATACTGAAGCTTTCTTT | CAIRKGRLGRGNTEAFF
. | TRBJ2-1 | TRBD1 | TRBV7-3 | TGTGCCAGCAGCACATCAGGGGGAAATGAGCAGTTCTTC | CASSTSGGNEQFF
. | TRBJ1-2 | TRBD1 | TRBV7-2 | TGTGCCAGCAGCTTGACAGGGAATGGCTACACCTTC | CASSLTGNGYTF
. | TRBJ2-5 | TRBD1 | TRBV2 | TGTGCCAGCAGGGAAAACAGGGGCCAACAAGAGACCCAGTACTTC | CASRENRGQQETQYF